The 9 T cell receptor beta chains presented below share a single source sample, sequenced in a study of shared clonotypes between healthy human individuals. The data were produced by immunoSEQ multiplex PCR, yet TCRdb's version contains in-frame clones alone and is incomplete. Seen here are millions of clones, just over 90% observed once, and the top ten hold 0.39%. The sample comprised naive CD4+ T cells from PBMCs. The subset denotes: CD45RA+ positively selected. Receptors were obtained from a man aged 18 to 30 in good health. Some clones in this sample may be carry-over from other donors' samples.

V usage is TRBV5-1 and J usage is TRBJ1-2; no clear D. V lost 4 bases, J lost 5 bases, and 12 bases lay in between. Germline V gives CDR1 SGHRS, CDR2 YFSETQ. The CDR3 totals 13 residues. The CDR3 here is CASSRTDKYGYTF. The CDR3 DNA sequence: TGCGCCAGCAGCCGGACGGATAAGTATGGCTACACCTTC. Complete variable domain (other parts from reference TRBV5-1 and TRBJ1-2): KAGVTQTPRYLIKTRGQQVTLSCSPISGHRSVSWYQQTPGQGLQFLFEYFSETQRNKGNFPGRFSGRQFSNSRSEMNVSTLELGDSALYLCASSRTDKYGYTFGSGTRLTVV.

This clone was observed a single time. This sequence joins TRBV14 and TRBJ1-1, with 8 bases identical to TRBD1. V dropped 3 bases and J dropped 1; count of bases not matched to a gene: 1. The CDR3 runs 14 residues. Germline-derived CDR1 and CDR2 are SGHDN and FVKESK. The CDR3 reads CASSHGTGNTEAFF. The CDR3 DNA is TGTGCCAGCAGCCATGGGACAGGGAACACTGAAGCTTTCTTT. Using reference TRBV14 and TRBJ1-1 for the parts outside the CDR3, the full variable domain is EAGVTQFPSHSVIEKGQTVTLRCDPISGHDNLYWYRRVMGKEIKFLLHFVKESKQDESGMPNNRFLAERTGGTYSTLKVQPAELEDSGVYFCASSHGTGNTEAFFGQGTRLTVV.

The rearrangement links TRBV2 to TRBJ1-5; D may be TRBD1 (5 bases). Germline CDR1 is SNHLY and CDR2 is FYNNEI. CDR3 length: 14 residues. Trimming cost V 4 bases and J 2 bases, with 9 bases left between them. CDR3 nucleotides: TGTGCCAGCAGTGTTTCGGGGGGCAATCAGCCCCAGCATTTT. Amino acids: CASSVSGGNQPQHF.

This chain connects TRBV28 to TRBJ1-2, with 8 bases fitting TRBD1. The CDR3 is 15 amino acids. Germline-derived CDR1 and CDR2 are MDHEN and SYDVKM. The ends lost 6 bases at V and 6 bases at J; junction bases unmatched: 12. Here the CDR3 reads CASSPPDRGVDGYTF. The CDR3 DNA follows: TGTGCCAGCAGCCCCCCTGACAGGGGAGTGGATGGCTACACCTTC.

The gene calls are TRBV9 and TRBJ2-3, with D tentatively TRBD1 or TRBD2 (5 bases each). The CDR3 is made up of 17 amino acids. The germline V gene has CDR1 SGDLS and CDR2 YYNGEE. The V end was cut by 0 bases, the J end by 4 bases, with 18 bases between. This CDR3 reads CASSVGVIGGAADTQYF. The CDR3 DNA follows: TGTGCCAGCAGCGTAGGTGTCATTGGGGGAGCGGCAGATACGCAGTATTTT.

The chain carries TRBV28 and TRBJ2-7; D perhaps matches TRBD2 (5 bases). V was cut by 2 bases and J by 2 bases, with 19 bases left in between. CDR1 is MDHEN, CDR2 SYDVKM, per germline. The CDR3 runs 17 residues. The CDR3 coding sequence is TGTGCCAGCAGTTTACCCGGAGGCGGTCCAACCGCCTACGAGCAGTACTTC. This sequence encodes CASSLPGGGPTAYEQYF. Full variable domain (outside the CDR3, taken from reference TRBV28 and TRBJ2-7): DVKVTQSSRYLVKRTGEKVFLECVQDMDHENMFWYRQDPGLGLRLIYFSYDVKMKEKGDIPEGYSVSREKKERFSLILESASTNQTSMYLCASSLPGGGPTAYEQYFGPGTRLTVT.

This chain uses TRBV28 with TRBJ1-5, with D unclear. Per germline, CDR1 MDHEN and CDR2 SYDVKM. The CDR3 is 17 residues long. V lost 4 bases, J lost 2 bases, and 18 bases lay in between. The CDR3 spells CASSYRTIGRGNQPQHF. CDR3 nucleotides: TGTGCCAGCAGTTACAGAACCATCGGCCGTGGCAATCAGCCCCAGCATTTT.

The genes are TRBV5-6 and TRBJ2-3; D is unresolved. From germline, CDR1 is SGHDT and CDR2 YYEEEE. The CDR3 totals 14 residues. Deletions cut 1 base from V and 4 bases from J, with 10 bases between. In DNA, the CDR3 is TGTGCCAGCAGCTTGTTGGCAGGACCAGATACGCAGTATTTT. This codes for CASSLLAGPDTQYF.

This clone was counted between two and nine times. This chain links TRBV28 with TRBJ1-1; D is possibly TRBD1 (6 bases). CDR1 is MDHEN, CDR2 SYDVKM, per germline. Trimming left V 2 bases short and J 11 bases short, with 15 bases between. The CDR3 extends over 13 amino acids. The CDR3 sequence is CASSLGDRGHAFF. The CDR3 bases are TGTGCCAGCAGTTTAGGTGATCGGGGGCATGCTTTCTTT. The whole variable domain, filled in from reference TRBV28 and TRBJ1-1, reads DVKVTQSSRYLVKRTGEKVFLECVQDMDHENMFWYRQDPGLGLRLIYFSYDVKMKEKGDIPEGYSVSREKKERFSLILESASTNQTSMYLCASSLGDRGHAFFGQGTRLTVV.